Listed below are T cell receptor beta chains from one sample, sequenced in a study of cytomegalovirus exposure and HLA in healthy donors. The method was immunoSEQ multiplex PCR; TCRdb's version includes in-frame clones alone and lacks a portion of them. This sample contains 40,000 to 55,000 clones. The sequenced material came from PBMCs. All receptors derive from a male donor in good health and CMV-seropositive. Both conserved end residues are part of each CDR3. D genes are given only for firm matches.

>TRBV19|18|TRBJ1-6|NA
CASSAGDFLSSYNSPLHF
TGTGCCAGTAGTGCCGGGGACTTCCTGAGCTCCTATAATTCACCCCTCCACTTT
>TRBV7-2|19|TRBJ2-7|TRBD2
CASSLRFESGGRSSYEQYF
TGTGCCAGCAGCTTAAGGTTCGAAAGCGGGGGGAGGAGCTCCTACGAGCAGTACTTC
>TRBV1|14|TRBJ2-2|NA
CTSSPNLATGELFF
TGCACCAGCAGCCCGAATCTAGCGACCGGGGAGCTGTTTTTT
>TRBV20-1|11|TRBJ1-2|TRBD1
CSATRQGGYTF
TGCAGTGCAACCAGACAGGGTGGCTACACCTTC
>TRBV29-1|13|TRBJ1-1|NA
CSVVRGKNTEAFF
TGCAGCGTTGTGCGGGGAAAGAACACTGAAGCTTTCTTT
>TRBV15|15|TRBJ2-1|NA
CATSTPLLSYNEQFF
TGTGCCACCAGCACACCGCTCCTGAGCTACAATGAGCAGTTCTTC
>TRBV4-1|15|TRBJ1-1|NA
CASSQIGPKNTEAFF
TGCGCCAGCAGCCAAATTGGGCCTAAGAACACTGAAGCTTTCTTT
>TRBV11-2|14|TRBJ1-1|NA
CASSPAVAGIEAFF
TGTGCCAGCAGCCCCGCGGTGGCGGGCATAGAAGCTTTCTTT
>TRBV10-3|15|TRBJ1-2|NA
CAISLDMEGRNGYTF
TGTGCCATCAGCCTTGACATGGAGGGGAGGAATGGCTACACCTTC
>TRBV18|13|TRBJ2-5|TRBD1
CASSPGTGETQYF
TGTGCCAGCTCACCAGGGACAGGAGAGACCCAGTACTTC
>TRBV10-3|15|TRBJ1-1|NA
CAISESGRLVAEAFF
TGTGCCATCAGTGAGTCTGGTCGGCTAGTGGCTGAAGCTTTCTTT
>TRBV6-4|14|TRBJ1-5|TRBD1
CASSLTGGDQPQHF
TGTGCCAGCAGTCTAACAGGGGGTGATCAGCCCCAGCATTTT
>TRBV6-5|16|TRBJ2-7|TRBD1
CASSYSNTGVVREQYF
TGTGCCAGCAGTTACTCGAATACAGGGGTGGTACGGGAGCAGTACTTC
>TRBV27|13|TRBJ1-3|NA
CASRDWSGNTIYF
TGTGCCAGCAGGGACTGGTCTGGAAACACCATATATTTT
>TRBV5-6|14|TRBJ1-1|NA
CASGLGSRRSEAFF
TGTGCCAGCGGCTTGGGGAGTCGTCGCTCTGAAGCTTTCTTT
>TRBV28|12|TRBJ1-2|TRBD1
CASSRQGYGYTF
TGTGCCAGCAGTCGACAGGGCTATGGCTACACCTTC
>TRBV27|13|TRBJ1-2|TRBD1
CASSSTGFYGYTF
TGTGCCAGCAGTTCGACAGGGTTCTATGGCTACACCTTC
>TRBV5-1|15|TRBJ2-1|TRBD2
CASSHSGGSGNEQFF
TGCGCCAGCAGCCATAGCGGGGGGTCTGGCAATGAGCAGTTCTTC
>TRBV4-1|15|TRBJ2-3|TRBD2
CASSHPGLAEDTQYF
TGCGCCAGCAGCCATCCTGGACTAGCAGAAGATACGCAGTATTTT
>TRBV11-1|14|TRBJ2-2|TRBD1
CASISHKGARELFF
TGTGCCAGCATCTCTCACAAGGGGGCCAGGGAGCTGTTTTTT
>TRBV7-9|15|TRBJ1-1|NA
CASSIWTVTNTEAFF
TGTGCCAGCAGCATCTGGACAGTTACGAACACTGAAGCTTTCTTT
>TRBV5-6|16|TRBJ2-3|TRBD2
CASSYSPGLEEDTQYF
TGTGCCAGCAGTTATTCCCCGGGACTAGAGGAAGATACGCAGTATTTT
>TRBV15|14|TRBJ2-3|NA
CATSPFRVTDTQYF
TGTGCCACCAGCCCCTTCCGGGTTACAGATACGCAGTATTTT
>TRBV5-6|15|TRBJ1-2|TRBD1
CASSLAQGASYGYTF
TGTGCCAGCAGCTTGGCCCAGGGGGCTTCCTATGGCTACACCTTC
>TRBV28|16|TRBJ1-2|TRBD1
CASRLRDRDLPDGYTF
TGTGCCAGCAGGTTACGGGACAGGGATCTTCCGGATGGCTACACCTTC
>TRBV7-9|14|TRBJ1-2|NA
CASSLAAVGGGYTF
TGTGCCAGCAGCTTAGCGGCAGTGGGGGGTGGCTACACCTTC
>TRBV18|16|TRBJ2-1|TRBD1
CASSPRPGQVNNEQFF
TGTGCCAGCTCACCACGGCCGGGACAGGTAAACAATGAGCAGTTCTTC
>TRBV27|15|TRBJ2-7|NA
CASSLGRQGGREQYF
TGTGCCAGCAGTCTAGGCCGGCAGGGTGGGCGCGAGCAGTACTTC
>TRBV9|13|TRBJ2-7|NA
CASSPGPSGEQYF
TGTGCCAGCAGCCCAGGGCCCTCGGGCGAGCAGTACTTC
>TRBV28|11|TRBJ1-2|NA
CASSTGLGDTF
TGTGCCAGCAGTACGGGACTTGGGGACACCTTC
>TRBV4-1|13|TRBJ1-1|NA
CASSRYVGDKAFF
TGCGCCAGCAGCCGTTACGTAGGGGACAAAGCTTTCTTT
>TRBV4-3|13|TRBJ2-7|NA
CASSQDRVGEQYF
TGCGCCAGCAGCCAAGACAGGGTGGGCGAGCAGTACTTC
>TRBV27|14|TRBJ2-7|TRBD2
CASRLAGGTYEQYF
TGTGCCAGCAGGCTGGCGGGGGGGACCTACGAGCAGTACTTC
>TRBV5-1|16|TRBJ2-2|NA
CASSLVSRGNTGELFF
TGCGCCAGCAGCTTGGTTAGTCGGGGGAACACCGGGGAGCTGTTTTTT
>TRBV10-3|13|TRBJ2-7|NA
CAISVRGLDEQYF
TGTGCCATCAGTGTACGAGGGCTCGACGAGCAGTACTTC
>TRBV11-2|15|TRBJ2-3|NA
CASSWGLPNTDTQYF
TGTGCCAGCAGCTGGGGACTTCCCAACACAGATACGCAGTATTTT
>TRBV7-9|11|TRBJ1-1|NA
CASRGNTEAFF
TGTGCCAGCAGGGGCAACACTGAAGCTTTCTTT
>TRBV10-3|13|TRBJ2-3|NA
CATASDGTDTQYF
TGTGCCACCGCTAGCGATGGCACAGATACGCAGTATTTT
>TRBV29-1|12|TRBJ2-7|NA
CSVGDNSYEQYF
TGCAGCGTTGGTGACAATAGTTACGAGCAGTACTTC
>TRBV4-1|17|TRBJ2-5|TRBD2
CASSQGERGAPQETQYF
TGCGCCAGCAGCCAAGGCGAGCGGGGGGCCCCCCAAGAGACCCAGTACTTC